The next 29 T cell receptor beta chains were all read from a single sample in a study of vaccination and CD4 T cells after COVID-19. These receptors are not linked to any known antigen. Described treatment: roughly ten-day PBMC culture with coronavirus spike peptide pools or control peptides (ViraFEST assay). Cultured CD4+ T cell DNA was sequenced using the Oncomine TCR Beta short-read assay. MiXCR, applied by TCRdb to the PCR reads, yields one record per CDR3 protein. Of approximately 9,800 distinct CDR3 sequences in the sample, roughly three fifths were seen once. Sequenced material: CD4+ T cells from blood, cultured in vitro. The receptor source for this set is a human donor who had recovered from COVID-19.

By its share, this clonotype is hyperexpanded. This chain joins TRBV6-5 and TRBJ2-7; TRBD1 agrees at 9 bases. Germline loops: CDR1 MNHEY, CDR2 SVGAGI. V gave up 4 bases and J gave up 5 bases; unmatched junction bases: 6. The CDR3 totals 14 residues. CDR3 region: CASSLNRGQDEQYF. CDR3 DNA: TGTGCCAGCAGTTTAAACAGGGGGCAGGACGAGCAGTACTTC.

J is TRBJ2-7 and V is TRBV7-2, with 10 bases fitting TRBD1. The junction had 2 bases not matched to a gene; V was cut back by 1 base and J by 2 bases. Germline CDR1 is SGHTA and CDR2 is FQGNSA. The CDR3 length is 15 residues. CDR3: CASSLGQGATYEQYF. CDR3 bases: TGTGCCAGCAGCTTAGGACAGGGGGCCACCTACGAGCAGTACTTC.

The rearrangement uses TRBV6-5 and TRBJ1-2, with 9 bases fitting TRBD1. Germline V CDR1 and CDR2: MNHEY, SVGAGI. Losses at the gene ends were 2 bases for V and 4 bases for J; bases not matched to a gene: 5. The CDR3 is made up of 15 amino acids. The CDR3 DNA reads TGTGCCAGCAGTTACAGGGGACAGGGAGGCTATGGCTACACCTTC. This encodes CASSYRGQGGYGYTF.

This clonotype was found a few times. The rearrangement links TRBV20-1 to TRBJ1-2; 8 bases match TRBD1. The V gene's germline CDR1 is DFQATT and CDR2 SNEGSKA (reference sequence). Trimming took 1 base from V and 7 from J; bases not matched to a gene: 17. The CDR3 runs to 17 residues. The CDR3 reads CSARAGQGISGGRGYTF. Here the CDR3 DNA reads TGCAGTGCTAGAGCCGGACAGGGAATTTCAGGGGGCCGTGGCTACACCTTC.

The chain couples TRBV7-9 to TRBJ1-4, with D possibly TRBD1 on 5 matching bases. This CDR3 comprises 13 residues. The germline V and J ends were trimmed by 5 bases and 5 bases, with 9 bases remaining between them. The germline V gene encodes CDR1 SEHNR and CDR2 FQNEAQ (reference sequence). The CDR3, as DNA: TGTGCCAGCAGCGGGACCGCAAATGAAAAACTGTTTTTT. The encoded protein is CASSGTANEKLFF. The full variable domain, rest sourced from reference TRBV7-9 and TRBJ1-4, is DTGVSQNPRHKITKRGQNVTFRCDPISEHNRLYWYRQTLGQGPEFLTYFQNEAQLEKSRLLSDRFSAERPKGSFSTLEIQRTEQGDSAMYLCASSGTANEKLFFGSGTQLSVL.

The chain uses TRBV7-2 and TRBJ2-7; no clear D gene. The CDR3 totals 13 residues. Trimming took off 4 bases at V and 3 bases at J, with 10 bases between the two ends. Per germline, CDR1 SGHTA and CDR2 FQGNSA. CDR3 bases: TGTGCCAGCAGCTCCCGGGTCGGCTACGAGCAGTACTTC. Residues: CASSSRVGYEQYF. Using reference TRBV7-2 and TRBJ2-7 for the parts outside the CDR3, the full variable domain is GAGVSQSPSNKVTEKGKDVELRCDPISGHTALYWYRQSLGQGLEFLIYFQGNSAPDKSGLPSDRFSAERTGGSVSTLTIQRTQQEDSAVYLCASSSRVGYEQYFGPGTRLTVT.

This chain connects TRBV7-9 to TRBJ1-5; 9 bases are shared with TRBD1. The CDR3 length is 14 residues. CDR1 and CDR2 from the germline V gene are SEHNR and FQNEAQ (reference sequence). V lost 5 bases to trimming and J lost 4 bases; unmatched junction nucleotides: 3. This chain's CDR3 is CASSPTGGNQPQHF. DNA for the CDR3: TGTGCCAGCAGCCCGACAGGGGGGAATCAGCCCCAGCATTTT.

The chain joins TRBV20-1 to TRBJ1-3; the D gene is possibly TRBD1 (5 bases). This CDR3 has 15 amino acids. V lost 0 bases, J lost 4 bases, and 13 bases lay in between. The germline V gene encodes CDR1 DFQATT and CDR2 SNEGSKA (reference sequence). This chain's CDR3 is CSARDPAGPGNTIYF. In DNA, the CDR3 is TGCAGTGCTAGAGATCCGGCAGGGCCGGGAAACACCATATATTTT.

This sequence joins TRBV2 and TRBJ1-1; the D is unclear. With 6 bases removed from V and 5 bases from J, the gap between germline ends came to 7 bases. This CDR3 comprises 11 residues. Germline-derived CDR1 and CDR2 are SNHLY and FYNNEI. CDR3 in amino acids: CASSSGTEAFF. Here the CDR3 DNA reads TGTGCCAGCAGCAGTGGAACTGAAGCTTTCTTT. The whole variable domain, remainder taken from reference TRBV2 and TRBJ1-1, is EPEVTQTPSHQVTQMGQEVILRCVPISNHLYFYWYRQILGQKVEFLVSFYNNEISEKSEIFDDQFSVERPDGSNFTLKIRSTKLEDSAMYFCASSSGTEAFFGQGTRLTVV.

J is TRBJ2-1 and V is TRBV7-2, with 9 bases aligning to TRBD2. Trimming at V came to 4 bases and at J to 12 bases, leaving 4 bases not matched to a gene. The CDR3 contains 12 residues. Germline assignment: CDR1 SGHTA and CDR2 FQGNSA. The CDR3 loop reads CASSSSGGRQFF. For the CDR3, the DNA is TGTGCCAGCAGCTCCAGCGGGGGGCGGCAGTTCTTC. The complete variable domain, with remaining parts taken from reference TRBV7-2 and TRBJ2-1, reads GAGVSQSPSNKVTEKGKDVELRCDPISGHTALYWYRQSLGQGLEFLIYFQGNSAPDKSGLPSDRFSAERTGGSVSTLTIQRTQQEDSAVYLCASSSSGGRQFFGPGTRLTVL.

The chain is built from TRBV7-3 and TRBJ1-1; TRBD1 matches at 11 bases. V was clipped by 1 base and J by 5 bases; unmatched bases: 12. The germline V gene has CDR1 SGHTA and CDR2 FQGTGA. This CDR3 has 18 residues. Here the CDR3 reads CASSLSLEEDRGRTEAFF. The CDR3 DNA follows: TGTGCCAGCAGCTTAAGCCTAGAAGAGGACAGGGGGCGAACTGAAGCTTTCTTT.

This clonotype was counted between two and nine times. CDR3 in amino acids: CASSILQGGRRNTEAFF. Here the CDR3 DNA reads TGTGCCAGTAGTATACTCCAGGGCGGTAGAAGGAACACTGAAGCTTTCTTT. The chain links TRBV19 to TRBJ1-1; perhaps TRBD1 as D (5 bases). This CDR3 is built from 17 residues. V gave up 2 bases and J gave up 1 base, with 17 bases separating them. CDR1 and CDR2 (germline): LNHDA, SQIVND (reference sequence).

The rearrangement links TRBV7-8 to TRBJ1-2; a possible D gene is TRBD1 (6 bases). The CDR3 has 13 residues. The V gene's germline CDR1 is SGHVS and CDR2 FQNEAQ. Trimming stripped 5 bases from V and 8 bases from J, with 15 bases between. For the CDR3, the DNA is TGTGCCAGCAGCCATGCAAGGGGGTCCGGCTACACCTTC. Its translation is CASSHARGSGYTF.

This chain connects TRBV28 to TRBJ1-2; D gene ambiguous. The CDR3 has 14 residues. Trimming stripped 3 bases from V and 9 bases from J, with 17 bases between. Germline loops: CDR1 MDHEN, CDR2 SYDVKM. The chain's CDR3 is CASSFGSSPISYTF. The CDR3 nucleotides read TGTGCCAGCAGTTTCGGTAGTTCCCCCATCAGCTACACCTTC.

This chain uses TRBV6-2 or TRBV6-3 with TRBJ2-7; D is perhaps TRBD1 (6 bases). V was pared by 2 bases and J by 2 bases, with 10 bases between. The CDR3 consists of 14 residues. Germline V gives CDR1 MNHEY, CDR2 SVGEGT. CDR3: CASSYDRRAYEQYF. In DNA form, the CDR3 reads TGTGCCAGCAGTTACGACAGGCGTGCCTACGAGCAGTACTTC.

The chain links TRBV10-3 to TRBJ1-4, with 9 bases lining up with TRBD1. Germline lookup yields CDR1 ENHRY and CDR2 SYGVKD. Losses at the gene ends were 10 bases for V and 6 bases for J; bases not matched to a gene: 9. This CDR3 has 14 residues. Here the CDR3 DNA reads TGTGCCACCCAGGGACAGGGAAAAGATGAAAAACTGTTTTTT. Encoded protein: CATQGQGKDEKLFF.

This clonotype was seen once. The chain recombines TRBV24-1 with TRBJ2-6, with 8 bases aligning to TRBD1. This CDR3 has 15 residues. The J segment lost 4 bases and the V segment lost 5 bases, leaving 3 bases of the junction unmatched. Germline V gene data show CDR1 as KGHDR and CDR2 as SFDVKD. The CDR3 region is CATSGTGMGANVLTF. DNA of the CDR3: TGTGCCACCAGTGGGACAGGGATGGGGGCCAACGTCCTGACTTTC.

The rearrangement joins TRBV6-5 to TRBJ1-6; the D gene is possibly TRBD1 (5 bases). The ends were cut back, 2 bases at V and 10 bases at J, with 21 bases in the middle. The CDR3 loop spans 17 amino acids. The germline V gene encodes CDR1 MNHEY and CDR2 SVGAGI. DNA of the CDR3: TGTGCCAGCAGTTACCAGGTCGTGGGGCGGGTAAGGTCACCCCTCCACTTT. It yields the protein CASSYQVVGRVRSPLHF.

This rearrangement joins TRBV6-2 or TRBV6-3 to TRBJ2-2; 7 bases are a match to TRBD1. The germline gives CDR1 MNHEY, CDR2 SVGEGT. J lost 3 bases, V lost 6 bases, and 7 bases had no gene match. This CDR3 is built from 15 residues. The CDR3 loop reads CASRTRGKDTGELFF. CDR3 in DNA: TGTGCCAGCAGGACCAGGGGGAAGGACACCGGGGAGCTGTTTTTT.

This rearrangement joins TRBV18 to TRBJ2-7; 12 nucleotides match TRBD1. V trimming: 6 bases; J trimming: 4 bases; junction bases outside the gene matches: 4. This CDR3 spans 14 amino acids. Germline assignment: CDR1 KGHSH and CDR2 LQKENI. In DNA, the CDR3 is TGTGCCAGCTCGGGGGACAGGGGGCCTTACGAGCAGTACTTC. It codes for CASSGDRGPYEQYF.

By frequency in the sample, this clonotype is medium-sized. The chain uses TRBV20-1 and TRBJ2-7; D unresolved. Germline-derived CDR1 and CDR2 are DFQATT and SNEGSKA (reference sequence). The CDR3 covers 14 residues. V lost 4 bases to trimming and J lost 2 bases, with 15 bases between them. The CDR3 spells CSATPRRGPYEQYF. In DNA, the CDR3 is TGCAGTGCTACCCCCCGGAGAGGCCCCTACGAGCAGTACTTC.

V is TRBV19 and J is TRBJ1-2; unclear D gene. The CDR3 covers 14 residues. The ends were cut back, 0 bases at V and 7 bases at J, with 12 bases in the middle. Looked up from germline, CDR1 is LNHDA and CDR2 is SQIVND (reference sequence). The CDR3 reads CASSIEGVLFGYTF. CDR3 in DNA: TGTGCCAGTAGTATAGAGGGAGTTCTGTTTGGCTACACCTTC.

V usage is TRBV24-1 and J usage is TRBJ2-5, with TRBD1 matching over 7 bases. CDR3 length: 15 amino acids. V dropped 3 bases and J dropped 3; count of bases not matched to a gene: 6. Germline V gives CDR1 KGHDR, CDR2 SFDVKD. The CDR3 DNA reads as TGTGCCACCAGTGATCGAACAGGGGCCGAAGAGACCCAGTACTTC. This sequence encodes CATSDRTGAEETQYF.

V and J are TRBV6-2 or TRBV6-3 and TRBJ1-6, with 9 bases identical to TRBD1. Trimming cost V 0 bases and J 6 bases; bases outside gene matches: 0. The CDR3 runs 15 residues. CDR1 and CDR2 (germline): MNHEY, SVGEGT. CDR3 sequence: CASSYSTGGNSPLHF. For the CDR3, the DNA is TGTGCCAGCAGTTACTCGACAGGGGGTAATTCACCCCTCCACTTT.

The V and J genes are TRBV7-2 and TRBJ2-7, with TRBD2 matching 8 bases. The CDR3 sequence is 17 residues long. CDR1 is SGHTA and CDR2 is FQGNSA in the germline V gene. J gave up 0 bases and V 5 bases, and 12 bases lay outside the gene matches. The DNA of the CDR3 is TGTGCCAGCAGCCCCTTAGCGGGGCCCTCCAACTCCTACGAGCAGTACTTC. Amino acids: CASSPLAGPSNSYEQYF. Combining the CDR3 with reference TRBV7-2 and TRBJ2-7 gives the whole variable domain GAGVSQSPSNKVTEKGKDVELRCDPISGHTALYWYRQSLGQGLEFLIYFQGNSAPDKSGLPSDRFSAERTGGSVSTLTIQRTQQEDSAVYLCASSPLAGPSNSYEQYFGPGTRLTVT.

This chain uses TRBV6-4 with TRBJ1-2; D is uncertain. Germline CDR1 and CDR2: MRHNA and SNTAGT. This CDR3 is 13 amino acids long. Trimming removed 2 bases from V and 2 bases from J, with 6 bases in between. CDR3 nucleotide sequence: TGTGCCAGCAGTGACAGACCAAACTATGGCTACACCTTC. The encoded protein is CASSDRPNYGYTF.

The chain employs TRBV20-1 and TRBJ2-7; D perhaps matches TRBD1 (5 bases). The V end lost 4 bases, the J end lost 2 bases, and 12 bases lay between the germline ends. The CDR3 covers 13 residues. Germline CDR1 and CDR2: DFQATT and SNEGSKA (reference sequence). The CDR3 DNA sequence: TGCAGTGCTACGACAGACCTCACCTACGAGCAGTACTTC. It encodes CSATTDLTYEQYF.

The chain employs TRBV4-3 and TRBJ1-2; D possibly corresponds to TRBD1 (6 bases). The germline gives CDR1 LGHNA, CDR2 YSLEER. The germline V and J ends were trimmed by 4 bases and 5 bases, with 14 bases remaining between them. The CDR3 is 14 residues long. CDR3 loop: CASSREAGAYGYTF. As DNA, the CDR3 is TGCGCCAGCAGCCGTGAAGCAGGGGCATATGGCTACACCTTC.

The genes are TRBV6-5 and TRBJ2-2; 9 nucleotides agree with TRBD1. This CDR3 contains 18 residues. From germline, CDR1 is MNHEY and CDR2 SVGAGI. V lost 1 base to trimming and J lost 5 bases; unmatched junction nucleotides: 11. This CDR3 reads CASSYFRPGQGGTGELFF. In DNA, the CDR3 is TGTGCCAGCAGTTACTTTCGCCCGGGACAGGGAGGAACCGGGGAGCTGTTTTTT.